Below are 27 T cell receptor beta chains sequenced from a single sample in a study of blood T cell repertoires in COVID-19. The method was immunoSEQ multiplex PCR; TCRdb's version includes in-frame clones alone and lacks a portion of them. The table has some 240,000 clones, more than 65% seen once. Sequenced: peripheral blood. The origin of the receptors is a woman aged 40-49 years who had recovered from COVID-19.

The CDR3 DNA is TGTGCCAGCAGTTTCCTGAGTCAGGGGGCACGACCCCTCCACTTT. It is translated as CASSFLSQGARPLHF. The chain is built from TRBV28 and TRBJ1-6, with 8 bases aligning to TRBD1. The CDR3 loop spans 15 amino acids. Germline V gene lookup returns CDR1 MDHEN and CDR2 SYDVKM. After removal of 3 bases from V and 12 bases from J, the junction contained 10 bases not matched to a gene.

CDR3 in amino acids: CAWSVQGYQPQHF. CDR3 bases: TGTGCCTGGAGTGTCCAGGGCTATCAGCCCCAGCATTTT. This chain connects TRBV30 to TRBJ1-5; D possibly corresponds to TRBD1 (5 bases). The ends were cut back, 0 bases at V and 5 bases at J, with 8 bases in the middle. The CDR3 is 13 amino acids. The V gene's germline CDR1 is GTSNPN and CDR2 SVGIG (reference sequence).

CDR3 residues: CATSRDQGTNEKLFF. The CDR3 DNA reads TGTGCCACCAGCAGAGATCAGGGGACAAATGAAAAACTGTTTTTT. This chain joins TRBV15 and TRBJ1-4, with D perhaps matching TRBD1 (6 bases). This CDR3 comprises 15 residues. Trimming took off 0 bases at V and 5 bases at J, with 10 bases between the two ends. CDR1 LNHNV and CDR2 YYDKDF come from the germline V gene (reference sequence).

The count of this clone is one. The genes are TRBV3-1 (or the pseudogene TRBV3-2) and TRBJ2-5; 9 nucleotides agree with TRBD2. After removal of 4 bases from V and 10 bases from J, the junction contained 7 bases not matched to a gene. Germline V gene sequence: CDR1 LGHDT, CDR2 YNNKEL (reference sequence). The CDR3 extends over 13 amino acids. As DNA, the CDR3 is TGTGCCAGCAGCCGGGGCGGGGGGGCTGACCAGTACTTC. Translating gives CASSRGGGADQYF.

The chain is built from TRBV10-3 and TRBJ2-3; D remains ambiguous. The CDR3 length is 19 residues. In germline, CDR1 is ENHRY, CDR2 SYGVKD. Trimming removed 0 bases from V and 0 bases from J, with 19 bases in between. CDR3 bases: TGTGCCATCAGTGAGTCCTATGTAAACCTTCGGGTAAGCACAGATACGCAGTATTTT. It translates to CAISESYVNLRVSTDTQYF.

This clone was counted once. The chain carries TRBV24-1 and TRBJ2-7; TRBD1 matches at 10 bases. CDR3 length: 14 amino acids. Trimming took 3 bases from V and 5 from J; bases not matched to a gene: 3. The germline V gene encodes CDR1 KGHDR and CDR2 SFDVKD. The CDR3 here is CATSDPGTGDEQYF. CDR3 bases: TGTGCCACCAGTGATCCCGGGACAGGGGACGAGCAGTACTTC.

The chain links TRBV3-1 (or the pseudogene TRBV3-2) to TRBJ1-1; 7 bases are shared with TRBD1. J gave up 2 bases and V 0 bases, and 9 bases lay outside the gene matches. This CDR3 comprises 17 residues. Germline V CDR1 and CDR2: LGHDT, YNNKEL (reference sequence). CDR3 nucleotides: TGTGCCAGCAGCCAAGATCTGCCCGGGACAGTAAACACTGAAGCTTTCTTT. Amino acid sequence: CASSQDLPGTVNTEAFF.

The chain uses TRBV7-2 and TRBJ2-1; 8 bases agree with TRBD1. CDR3 length: 15 amino acids. CDR1 is SGHTA, CDR2 FQGNSA, per germline. After removal of 5 bases from V and 4 bases from J, the junction contained 7 bases not matched to a gene. CDR3 nucleotide sequence: TGTGCCAGCAGCCTCGGACAGGGCCTGTACAATGAGCAGTTCTTC. This sequence encodes CASSLGQGLYNEQFF.

The CDR3 reads CASSQSYPRVQPQHF. CDR3 coding DNA: TGTGCCAGCAGCCAATCTTATCCCAGGGTTCAGCCCCAGCATTTT. The gene calls are TRBV4-2 and TRBJ1-5; weak D call: TRBD1 (5 bases). Trimming removed 2 bases from V and 6 bases from J, with 14 bases in between. This CDR3 is 15 amino acids long. Germline assignment: CDR1 LGHNA and CDR2 YNFKEQ.

The gene calls are TRBV3-1 (or the pseudogene TRBV3-2) and TRBJ2-7; perhaps TRBD1 as D (6 bases). Looked up from germline, CDR1 is LGHDT and CDR2 is YNNKEL (reference sequence). The V and J ends lost 0 bases and 6 bases respectively, with 12 bases between them. CDR3 size: 14 residues. CDR3 sequence reads: CASSQDYRAAEQYF. CDR3 nucleotides: TGTGCCAGCAGCCAAGACTACAGGGCTGCCGAGCAGTACTTC.

The J gene is TRBJ1-5, the V gene TRBV19; 11 bases are a match to TRBD1. The V and J ends lost 5 bases and 5 bases, in that order; junction bases with no gene match: 5. The CDR3 contains 15 residues. Germline CDR1 LNHDA, CDR2 SQIVND (reference sequence). The CDR3 sequence is CASSVDRGPYQPQHF. The CDR3 DNA reads TGTGCCAGTAGTGTGGACAGGGGGCCGTATCAGCCCCAGCATTTT.

This clone was observed a few times. The rearrangement links TRBV6-2 or TRBV6-3 to TRBJ2-7; 7 bases are shared with TRBD1. In germline, CDR1 is MNHEY, CDR2 SVGEGT. There are 16 residues in the CDR3. V was pared by 5 bases and J by 0 bases, with 10 bases of the junction left unmatched. The DNA for the CDR3 is TGTGCCAGCAGTCCCCCCTCTGGACAGGACTCCTACGAGCAGTACTTC. Translation gives CASSPPSGQDSYEQYF.

This chain links TRBV9 with TRBJ1-3; 8 bases agree with TRBD1. This CDR3 is built from 16 residues. J was trimmed by 2 bases and V by 4 bases; bases with no gene match: 8. Germline-derived CDR1 and CDR2 are SGDLS and YYNGEE. The CDR3 reads CASSKGEDRAGNTIYF. For the CDR3, the DNA is TGTGCCAGCAGCAAAGGGGAGGACAGGGCTGGAAACACCATATATTTT.

The V gene is TRBV24-1, the J gene TRBJ2-5, with D perhaps matching TRBD2 (6 bases). From germline, CDR1 is KGHDR and CDR2 SFDVKD. The CDR3 consists of 14 residues. V was clipped by 4 bases and J by 3 bases, with 11 bases between them. The CDR3 is CATSESGPKETQYF. Written as DNA, the CDR3 is TGTGCCACCAGTGAGAGCGGGCCCAAAGAGACCCAGTACTTC.

V usage is TRBV2 and J usage is TRBJ1-4, with 10 nucleotides matching TRBD1. The CDR3 has 15 residues. The junction had 9 bases not matched to a gene; V was cut back by 7 bases and J by 7 bases. Germline V CDR1 and CDR2: SNHLY, FYNNEI. The CDR3 coding sequence is TGTGCCAGCAACTCCCAGACAGGGGGCTTTGAAAAACTGTTTTTT. This translates into CASNSQTGGFEKLFF.

This chain uses TRBV7-6 with TRBJ1-5; 7 bases agree with TRBD1. The trim removed 2 bases at V and 4 bases at J, leaving 11 bases unmatched. The CDR3 contains 17 residues. From germline, CDR1 is SGHVS and CDR2 FNYEAQ. CDR3: CASSLISAGGQNQPQHF. The CDR3 DNA follows: TGTGCCAGCAGCTTAATCTCGGCAGGGGGACAAAATCAGCCCCAGCATTTT.

This clone has just one count. The chain recombines TRBV19 with TRBJ1-1; the match to TRBD1 covers 9 bases. The CDR3 is made up of 15 amino acids. CDR1 is LNHDA, CDR2 SQIVND, per germline (reference sequence). With 5 bases clipped from V and 3 bases from J, the junction kept 7 bases outside the gene matches. CDR3 region: CASSPPWDRDTEAFF. CDR3 nucleotide sequence: TGTGCCAGTAGTCCGCCGTGGGACAGGGACACTGAAGCTTTCTTT.

In its sample, this clone was seen once. The genes are TRBV28 and TRBJ2-1; 13 positions match TRBD2. V was clipped by 6 bases and J by 8 bases; unmatched bases: 7. The CDR3 consists of 15 residues. CDR1 is MDHEN and CDR2 is SYDVKM in the germline V gene. The CDR3 region is CASRPGTSGVYEQFF. In DNA form, the CDR3 reads TGTGCCAGCAGACCCGGGACTAGCGGGGTCTATGAGCAGTTCTTC.

This clone was observed at least ten times. This sequence joins TRBV24-1 and TRBJ1-2, with D possibly being TRBD1 (5 bases). The CDR3 loop spans 13 amino acids. Trimming took 5 bases from V and 4 from J, leaving 10 bases between them. In germline, CDR1 is KGHDR, CDR2 SFDVKD. CDR3 coding DNA: TGTGCCACCAGTGCCGGGGACTTCTATGGCTACACCTTC. Residues: CATSAGDFYGYTF.

The chain has TRBV7-8 and TRBJ1-2, with 8 bases lining up with TRBD1. Germline V CDR1 and CDR2: SGHVS, FQNEAQ. V was clipped by 5 bases and J by 8 bases; unmatched bases: 10. The CDR3 loop spans 14 amino acids. The CDR3 protein is CASSPTGTGEGYTF. CDR3 DNA: TGTGCCAGCAGCCCAACCGGGACAGGAGAGGGCTACACCTTC.

This clone was observed a handful of times. The J gene is TRBJ1-5, the V gene TRBV30, with D uncertain. V shed 0 bases and J shed 3 bases, with 15 bases lying between them. The CDR3 is 16 residues long. CDR1 is GTSNPN and CDR2 is SVGIG in the germline V gene (reference sequence). CDR3 sequence reads: CAWSVRGRFYNQPQHF. The CDR3 DNA reads as TGTGCCTGGAGTGTCCGAGGAAGGTTTTACAATCAGCCCCAGCATTTT.

This clone was counted a few times. This chain uses TRBV5-5 with TRBJ1-1, with D maybe TRBD1 (5 bases). Trimming took 6 bases from V and 0 from J, leaving 12 bases between them. The CDR3 is made up of 14 amino acids. CDR1 and CDR2 from the germline V gene are SGHKS and YYEKEE (reference sequence). The CDR3 protein is CASITGLLNTEAFF. The DNA for the CDR3 is TGTGCCAGCATTACGGGACTCTTGAACACTGAAGCTTTCTTT.

This clone has just a few counts. The chain couples TRBV30 to TRBJ1-4; 9 nucleotides match TRBD1. From germline, CDR1 is GTSNPN and CDR2 SVGIG (reference sequence). This CDR3 contains 14 residues. Losses at the gene ends were 4 bases for V and 8 bases for J; bases not matched to a gene: 8. The CDR3 spells CAWTPGQGGEKLFF. In nucleotides, the CDR3 is TGTGCCTGGACACCGGGACAGGGCGGGGAAAAACTGTTTTTT.

The rearrangement links TRBV11-3 to TRBJ2-1, with D tentatively TRBD2 (7 bases). CDR3 length: 15 amino acids. Trimming took off 1 base at V and 6 bases at J, with 13 bases between the two ends. CDR1 SGHNT and CDR2 YENEEA come from the germline V gene. CDR3 nucleotide sequence: TGTGCCAGCAGCTTAGGAGGGGGGGACCCCAATGAGCAGTTCTTC. Its translation: CASSLGGGDPNEQFF. Using reference TRBV11-3 and TRBJ2-1 for the parts outside the CDR3, the full variable domain is EAGVVQSPRYKIIEKKQPVAFWCNPISGHNTLYWYLQNLGQGPELLIRYENEEAVDDSQLPKDRFSAERLKGVDSTLKIQPAELGDSAVYLCASSLGGGDPNEQFFGPGTRLTVL.

Only one count was recorded for this clone. The V and J genes are TRBV28 and TRBJ1-3, with TRBD1 matching 7 bases. This CDR3 contains 14 residues. The V and J ends lost 7 bases and 2 bases, in that order; junction bases with no gene match: 5. CDR1 is MDHEN and CDR2 is SYDVKM in the germline V gene. CDR3 sequence (DNA): TGTGCCAGCACCACTACAGGGGCTGGAAACACCATATATTTT. It is translated as CASTTTGAGNTIYF.

The V gene is TRBV18, the J gene TRBJ1-2; D is unclear. The V end lost 3 bases, the J end lost 5 bases, and 7 bases lay between the germline ends. The CDR3 totals 12 residues. CDR1 is KGHSH and CDR2 is LQKENI in the germline V gene. The CDR3 loop reads CASSPGDYGYTF. Here the CDR3 DNA reads TGTGCCAGCTCACCCGGGGATTATGGCTACACCTTC.

This chain connects TRBV10-1 to TRBJ2-1; 10 bases map to TRBD1. Germline CDR1 and CDR2: WNHNN and SYGVQD (reference sequence). This CDR3 has 19 amino acids. Trimming took 9 bases from V and 0 from J; bases not matched to a gene: 17. The DNA for the CDR3 is TGCGCCAGATTTTTACGGGACAGGGGTTCCACGAGCTCCTACAATGAGCAGTTCTTC. This codes for CARFLRDRGSTSSYNEQFF.